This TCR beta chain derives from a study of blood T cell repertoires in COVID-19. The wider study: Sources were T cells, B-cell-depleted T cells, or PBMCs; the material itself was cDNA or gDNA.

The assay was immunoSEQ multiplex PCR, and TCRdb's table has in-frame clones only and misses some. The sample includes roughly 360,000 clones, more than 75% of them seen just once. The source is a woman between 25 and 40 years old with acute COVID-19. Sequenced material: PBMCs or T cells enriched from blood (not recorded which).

This CDR3 is CASSILLMNTEAFF. CDR3 nucleotide sequence: TGTGCCAGTAGTATTCTCCTTATGAACACTGAAGCTTTCTTT. V gene TRBV19 combines with J gene TRBJ1-1; D uncertain. Germline lookup yields CDR1 LNHDA and CDR2 SQIVND (reference sequence). Trimming stripped 3 bases from V and 0 bases from J, with 8 bases between. The CDR3 extends over 14 amino acids.